The present T cell receptor (beta chain) was sequenced within a study of OX40 agonist ivuxolimab in advanced cancers. Using immunoSEQ multiplex PCR, the repertoire was profiled, and TCRdb retains in-frame clones only, with some absent. The sample yields about 54,000 clones, about four fifths seen once. This clone was seen a single time. No antigen is known for it. General observations from the study: Some nonresponders additionally presented with little normalized T-cell clonal expansion.

This CDR3 comprises 16 residues. V gave up 4 bases and J gave up 4 bases; unmatched junction bases: 8. Per germline, CDR1 SGHNT and CDR2 YENEEA. Material: CD4+ or CD8+ T cells sorted from blood, obtained in a trial of the OX40 agonist ivuxolimab. This chain links TRBV11-3 with TRBJ2-3; 10 bases map to TRBD1. This TCR was sampled from an adult with an advanced solid tumor such as melanoma, head and neck, liver or kidney cancer. As DNA, the CDR3 is TGTGCCAGCAGCTCACGCATCGGGACAGGGGCAGATACGCAGTATTTT. Amino acid sequence: CASSSRIGTGADTQYF.